Listed below are T cell receptor beta chains from one sample, sequenced in a study of PD-L1 blockade in urothelial cancer. Assay: immunoSEQ multiplex PCR; the TCRdb copy retains only in-frame clones and omits some. The data contain some 79,000 clones, around 76% of them singletons. The specimen was PBMCs, collected around atezolizumab (anti-PD-L1) treatment. The origin of the receptors is a man between 65 and 85 years old with urothelial cancer. Each CDR3 is given with its conserved first and last residue. The order of the fields is J gene, V gene, clone size, D gene, CDR3 DNA, CDR3 protein. D genes are given only for firm matches. Expanded clones get a size class; other rows say once, few or many, or leave the size out.

TRBJ2-3 TRBV27 . . TGTGCCAGCAGTTTTGCCGCAGACACAGATACGCAGTATTTT CASSFAADTDTQYF
TRBJ2-7 TRBV5-1 . TRBD1 TGCGCCAGCAGCTTGGAGGCAGGGGGCGAGTACGAGCAGTACTTC CASSLEAGGEYEQYF
TRBJ1-3 TRBV9 . TRBD1 TGTGCCAGCAGCGTGGACAGGGCTGGAAACACCATATATTTT CASSVDRAGNTIYF
TRBJ1-3 TRBV19 once . TGTGCCAGTAATTCAGGACTCCACTCTGGAAACACCATATATTTT CASNSGLHSGNTIYF
TRBJ1-4 TRBV13 . . TGTGCCAGCAGCTTAAGAGGGGAGGCGGACGAAAAACTGTTTTTT CASSLRGEADEKLFF
TRBJ2-7 TRBV7-2 . . TGTGCCAGCAGTCGCACCTACTCCTACGAGCAGTACTTC CASSRTYSYEQYF
TRBJ2-5 TRBV19 . . TGTGCCAGTAGTATAGGTGGGGGCCCGCGGGTGGAGACCCAGTACTTC CASSIGGGPRVETQYF
TRBJ2-7 TRBV19 . . TGTGCCAGTAGTGCAGGACACCCCTACGAGCAGTACTTC CASSAGHPYEQYF
TRBJ1-5 TRBV5-1 once TRBD1 TGCGCCAGCAGCTGGGGACAGGGGGATCAGCCCCAGCATTTT CASSWGQGDQPQHF
TRBJ1-1 TRBV27 once . TGTGCCAGCAGTTTATCGCTCGATATAGGGGGACCGGGGGCTTTCTTT CASSLSLDIGGPGAFF
TRBJ2-2 TRBV5-1 . TRBD1 TGCACCAGCAGCGCTGGACAGGGATTTACCGGGGAGCTGTTTTTT CTSSAGQGFTGELFF
TRBJ2-5 TRBV19 . . TGTGCCAGTAGGGGACCGCGGGGGACCCAGTACTTC CASRGPRGTQYF
TRBJ1-2 TRBV5-4 . . TGTGCCAGCAGCTTGGATGCGGGAGGGGGGGATGGCTACACCTTC CASSLDAGGGDGYTF
TRBJ2-5 TRBV9 . TRBD2 TGTGCCAGCACCACCGCGGGGGGACGGGGGGAGACCCAGTACTTC CASTTAGGRGETQYF
TRBJ2-1 TRBV5-5 . . TGTGCCAGCAGTCAACAGGGAGTAGGGTCCTACAATGAGCAGTTCTTC CASSQQGVGSYNEQFF
TRBJ1-2 TRBV18 . . TGTGCCAGCTCCACACCTTCGGGACTACGCTACACCTTC CASSTPSGLRYTF
TRBJ1-6 TRBV9 . TRBD1 TGTGCCAGCAGCGTCCAGACAGGGGGTAATTCACCCCTCCACTTT CASSVQTGGNSPLHF
TRBJ1-4 TRBV19 . . TGTGCCAGTAGTGCACGTTCGGGGTCTAATGAAAAACTGTTTTTT CASSARSGSNEKLFF
TRBJ1-3 TRBV5-6 once TRBD1 TGTGCCAGCAGCTTCCGGGACAGGGGATTTGGGAACACCATATATTTT CASSFRDRGFGNTIYF
TRBJ2-3 TRBV5-1 . . TGCGCCAGCAGCTTGGGTAGCGGCGCTAGCACAGATACGCAGTATTTT CASSLGSGASTDTQYF
TRBJ1-1 TRBV4-1 many . TGCGCCAGCAGCCAACCCGGGGGCACTGAAGCTTTCTTT CASSQPGGTEAFF
TRBJ2-5 TRBV9 few TRBD2 TGTGCCAGCAGCAATACCCTAGCGGGAGCACGAGAGACCCAGTACTTC CASSNTLAGARETQYF
TRBJ2-7 TRBV4-3 . . TGCGCCAGCAGCCAAGGAGGGGGTTGGGACGAGCAGTACTTC CASSQGGGWDEQYF
TRBJ2-7 TRBV19 . . TGTGCCAGTAGTAAGCAGGGGGGCTACGAGCAGTACTTC CASSKQGGYEQYF
TRBJ1-1 TRBV25-1 . TRBD1 TGTGCCAGCAATTATCAGGGGGGCACTGAAGCTTTCTTT CASNYQGGTEAFF
TRBJ2-1 TRBV5-1 . TRBD2 TGCGCCAGCAGCTCGGGACTAGCGGGATACAATGAGCAGTTCTTC CASSSGLAGYNEQFF
TRBJ2-5 TRBV27 . . TGTGCCAGCAGTTTAAGAGCTCTGGAGACCCAGTACTTC CASSLRALETQYF
TRBJ2-7 TRBV5-4 . . TGTGCCAGCAGCTTGGGGGTTGGCAGCGACTACGAGCAGTACTTC CASSLGVGSDYEQYF
TRBJ2-7 TRBV30 . TRBD1 TGTGCTTGGAGTGGGGACAGGGGGCGGCCCGAGCAGTACTTC CAWSGDRGRPEQYF
TRBJ1-2 TRBV7-2 . . TGTGCCAGCACCCACGATACCAACGCGGGGTATGGCTACACCTTC CASTHDTNAGYGYTF
TRBJ2-1 TRBV7-2 once . TGTGCCAGCAGCCTCCCGGGGTCCTACAATGAGCAGTTCTTC CASSLPGSYNEQFF
TRBJ2-7 TRBV7-8 few . TGTGCCAGCAGCTTCTTGGGGAGGAGCCCTGAGCAGTACTTC CASSFLGRSPEQYF
TRBJ1-1 TRBV9 . TRBD1 TGTGCCAGCAGCGTAGCCCCACAGGGGGCGGGGTTGAACACTGAAGCTTTCTTT CASSVAPQGAGLNTEAFF
TRBJ2-4 TRBV5-5 . TRBD2 TGTGCCAGCAGCTTGTCTCTAGCGGGAGTTTTAGCCAAAAACATTCAGTACTTC CASSLSLAGVLAKNIQYF
TRBJ2-2 TRBV7-2 . . TGTGCCAGCAGCGGGTCTAGCCTTACCGGGGAGCTGTTTTTT CASSGSSLTGELFF
TRBJ2-7 TRBV19 . . TGTGCCAGTAGTATCAGTGGGGCGATCTACGAGCAGTACTTC CASSISGAIYEQYF
TRBJ2-1 TRBV27 . TRBD1 TGTGCCAGCAGCCGCGACAGGGGGTACAATGAGCAGTTCTTC CASSRDRGYNEQFF
TRBJ2-7 TRBV11-3 . . TGTGCCAGCAGCTCCCGCGGGACTTACTACGAGCAGTACTTC CASSSRGTYYEQYF
TRBJ1-4 TRBV5-4 . . TGTGCCAGCAGTAGGGAGGGGGTTGGAGAAAAACTGTTTTTT CASSREGVGEKLFF
TRBJ1-1 TRBV10-2 few . TGCGCCAGCCAGGGTCGGAAAACTGAAGCTTTCTTT CASQGRKTEAFF
TRBJ1-4 TRBV4-3 . . TGCGCCAGCAGCCAAGGAACAGGTTCGAATGAAAAACTGTTTTTT CASSQGTGSNEKLFF
TRBJ1-2 TRBV2 . TRBD1 TGTGCCAGCGGATGGACAGGGGCCTATGGCTACACCTTC CASGWTGAYGYTF
TRBJ2-5 TRBV15 . TRBD2 TGTGCCACCAGCTCACTAGCGGGGGCCGTCCAAGAGACCCAGTACTTC CATSSLAGAVQETQYF
TRBJ2-5 TRBV29-1 . . TGCAGCGCCCGAAGGGGGGGTGGAGAGACCCAGTACTTC CSARRGGGETQYF
TRBJ2-3 TRBV9 . TRBD2 TGTGCCAGCAGCGAGCCCACGACTAGCGGGATAACAGATACGCAGTATTTT CASSEPTTSGITDTQYF
TRBJ2-2 TRBV5-4 . TRBD2 TGTGCCAGCAGAAAGACTAGCGGGGGGGCCACCGGGGAGCTGTTTTTT CASRKTSGGATGELFF
TRBJ1-4 TRBV7-9 . . TGTGCCAGCAGCCCGCCCGCCAGGAGCGGGGCTAATGAAAAACTGTTTTTT CASSPPARSGANEKLFF
TRBJ2-5 TRBV30 . TRBD2 TGTGCCTGGAGAGTAAGCGGGAGTCTTGAGACCCAGTACTTC CAWRVSGSLETQYF
TRBJ1-1 TRBV11-3 . . TGTGCCAGCAGCAAACGCGACAGTGAAGCTTTCTTT CASSKRDSEAFF
TRBJ1-2 TRBV7-9 few . TGTGCCAGCAGCTTAACAGGCTTTAACTATGGCTACACCTTC CASSLTGFNYGYTF
TRBJ1-2 TRBV7-9 . TRBD1 TGTGCCAGCAGCTTGGGACAGGACTATGGCTACACCTTC CASSLGQDYGYTF
TRBJ1-5 TRBV18 once . TGTGCCAGCTCACCACCGGCACGGCCCGGGGAGCCCCAGCATTTT CASSPPARPGEPQHF
TRBJ2-1 TRBV18 . . TGTGCCAGCTCACCAGCCGGGAACTACAATGAGCAGTTCTTC CASSPAGNYNEQFF
TRBJ2-7 TRBV15 . . TGTGCCACCAGCAGAGAAGGGGTCTCCTACGAGCAGTACTTC CATSREGVSYEQYF
TRBJ1-1 TRBV5-8 . . TGTGCCAGCAGCGCCGAGAGTGAAGCTTTCTTT CASSAESEAFF
TRBJ1-4 TRBV19 . . TGTGCCAGTAGTATGGGGGGTAGGAGTGAAAAACTGTTTTTT CASSMGGRSEKLFF
TRBJ2-3 TRBV4-2 few TRBD2 TGTGCCAGCAGCCAAGAACGGCGGGAGTGGGCAGATACGCAGTATTTT CASSQERREWADTQYF